The 6 T cell receptor beta chains reported below all come from one sample, sequenced in a study of T cell clonality in common variable immunodeficiency (dated by TCRdb to the mid-2010s). The library relied on the immunoSEQ multiplex PCR assay. In TCRdb, the immuneACCESS table is reduced to in-frame sequences with V and J assigned. These tables do not hold every clone; where another copy was compared, an unresolved V gene accounts for under half, and the others remain unexplained. The sample comprises about 42,000 clones, and every one was counted more than once. About 2.2% of the sample belongs to the ten largest clones. The sequenced sample was peripheral blood mononuclear cells. These receptors came from a person aged 18 to 75 in good health.

This clone was found many times. Read sequence stops 3 residues before the CDR3 end, and the germline J gene provides the missing end. The gene calls are TRBV5-1 and TRBJ2-7; D perhaps matches TRBD1 (5 bases). V was trimmed by 6 bases and J by 0 bases, leaving 13 bases between them. This CDR3 is 14 amino acids long. CDR1 SGHRS and CDR2 YFSETQ come from the germline V gene. The sequenced part of the CDR3 DNA is TGCGCCAGCACCTCAGGGATGAGCTCCTACGAG. Protein product: CASTSGMSSYE. In full, the CDR3 is CASTSGMSSYEQYF.

In the case of this clone: The read falls 3 residues short of the CDR3 end, and the missing part is taken from the germline J gene. This rearrangement joins TRBV20-1 to TRBJ1-1; D uncertain. CDR1 and CDR2 from the germline V gene are DFQATT and SNEGSKA (reference sequence). V was pared by 0 bases and J by 3 bases, with 17 bases between. This CDR3 is 16 amino acids long. CDR3 sequence: CSARDFLLRGDTEAFF. CDR3 DNA, as far as it was read: TGCAGTGCTAGAGATTTTCTTCTCCGGGGAGACACTGAA.

This clone was counted many times. From the germline J gene comes the end of the CDR3, since the read stops 3 residues before it. The gene calls are TRBV20-1 and TRBJ2-5; D is ambiguous. Trimming took off 1 base at V and 2 bases at J, with 2 bases between the two ends. This CDR3 has 11 amino acids. Germline CDR1 and CDR2: DFQATT and SNEGSKA (reference sequence). Partial CDR3 DNA: TGCAGTGCTAGAGCACAAGAGACC. This encodes CSARAQET. The full CDR3 is CSARAQETQYF.

This clone showed up many times. The read terminates 3 residues before the CDR3 end, so the remaining end is supplied by the germline J gene. The chain has TRBV7-3 and TRBJ2-3, with 8 positions matching TRBD1. Germline trimming cut 3 bases from V and 4 bases from J; bases unmatched to any gene: 6. CDR1 and CDR2 from the germline V gene are SGHTA and FQGTGA. The length of the CDR3 is 15 residues. This chain's CDR3 is CASSLTGVGADTQYF. The CDR3 DNA, read in part, is TGTGCCAGCAGCTTGACAGGGGTGGGGGCAGATACG. Full variable domain (remainder filled in from reference TRBV7-3 and TRBJ2-3): GAGVSQTPSNKVTEKGKYVELRCDPISGHTALYWYRQSLGQGPEFLIYFQGTGAADDSGLPNDRFFAVRPEGSVSTLKIQRTERGDSAVYLCASSLTGVGADTQYFGPGTRLTVL.

On this clone: Coverage ceases 3 residues before the CDR3 finishes, and the germline J gene fills in the end. The V and J genes are TRBV7-2 and TRBJ1-4, with D uncertain. The germline V gene encodes CDR1 SGHTA and CDR2 FQGNSA. The CDR3 length is 14 residues. The covered CDR3 bases are TGTGCCAGCAGCCACGAGCGGAATAATTCACCA. Translated: CASSHERNNSP. The whole CDR3 is CASSHERNNSPLFF.

This clone was seen many times. The CDR3 is cut off 3 residues early in the read; its end comes from the germline J gene. J is TRBJ2-1 and V is TRBV30; 9 bases agree with TRBD2. CDR1 is GTSNPN, CDR2 SVGIG, per germline (reference sequence). CDR3 length equals 15 residues. With V trimmed by 2 bases and J by 5 bases, 7 bases remained unmatched. The sequenced CDR3 bases are TGTGCCTGGAGTAGGCCTAGCGGGGTTAACAATGAG. Protein product: CAWSRPSGVNNE. The CDR3 in its entirety is CAWSRPSGVNNEQFF.